A selection of T cell receptor beta chains follows, all from one sample in a study of cytomegalovirus exposure and HLA in healthy donors. Assay used: immunoSEQ multiplex PCR; TCRdb lists only in-frame clones, some missing. The table lists around 99,000 clones, roughly four fifths of them singletons, with roughly 2% in the top ten. Material: PBMCs. The receptors originated from a man younger than 35 in good health and CMV-seronegative. Both conserved end residues are part of each CDR3. The D gene is left open where the match is weak. Size is stated for part of the rows, as once, few or many counts, or as a class when the clone is expanded.

DNA	CDR3	size	J	D	V
TGTGCCAGCAGTTCGCTCGGACAGGGGGACCCGAACACCGGGGAGCTGTTTTTT	CASSSLGQGDPNTGELFF	NA	TRBJ2-2	TRBD1	TRBV7-8
TGTGCCAGCAGCCCAGGGACTAGCTCAGATACGCAGTATTTT	CASSPGTSSDTQYF	NA	TRBJ2-3	TRBD2	TRBV7-2
TGCAGCGCCTTCGGGGGGTCCACCGGGGAGCTGTTTTTT	CSAFGGSTGELFF	NA	TRBJ2-2	TRBD2	TRBV29-1
TGCGCCAGCAGCCAAGATCAACCGGGGGGTGAAAAACTGTTTTTT	CASSQDQPGGEKLFF	NA	TRBJ1-4	NA	TRBV4-3
TGTGCCAGCAGCTTAAGCAGGGACAGGATGGACATTCAGTACTTC	CASSLSRDRMDIQYF	NA	TRBJ2-4	TRBD1	TRBV7-8
TGTGCCAGCAGCCCAGGGACTAGCGGGGCTGTGGAGACCCAGTACTTC	CASSPGTSGAVETQYF	NA	TRBJ2-5	TRBD2	TRBV11-2
TGTGCCAGCAGTCCTAGCGGGGGTTACGAGCAGTACTTC	CASSPSGGYEQYF	NA	TRBJ2-7	TRBD2	TRBV9
TGTGCCAGTAGTATAGCCGAGGGCTACGAGCAGTACTTC	CASSIAEGYEQYF	NA	TRBJ2-7	NA	TRBV19
TGTGCCAGCAGCCCGGACTTTTACGAGCAGTACTTC	CASSPDFYEQYF	NA	TRBJ2-7	NA	TRBV7-8
TGTGCCAGTAGTACCAGACAGGGGGCGTTGAACGAGCAGTACTTC	CASSTRQGALNEQYF	few	TRBJ2-7	TRBD1	TRBV19
TGTGCCAGCTGCGTTATAGTATACAATGAGCAGTTCTTC	CASCVIVYNEQFF	NA	TRBJ2-1	NA	TRBV2
TGTGCCAGCAGCGCCTACAGGCCACACCCCTTCTACGAGCAGTACTTC	CASSAYRPHPFYEQYF	NA	TRBJ2-7	NA	TRBV5-4
TGTGCCAGCAGCTCGGAGGGCACTAGAACCCGGAGCAATCAGCCCCAGCATTTT	CASSSEGTRTRSNQPQHF	NA	TRBJ1-5	NA	TRBV5-8
TGTGCCAGCCGACAGGGGCAAGAGACCCAGTACTTC	CASRQGQETQYF	NA	TRBJ2-5	TRBD1	TRBV6-6
TGTGCCAGCAGTTCGGCAACCGGGACAGATCTTCGGGGCTACACCTTC	CASSSATGTDLRGYTF	NA	TRBJ1-2	TRBD1	TRBV27
TGTGCCAGCAGCTTTGGACAGGGTCGTTCCTACGAGCAGTACTTC	CASSFGQGRSYEQYF	few	TRBJ2-7	TRBD1	TRBV5-5
TGCGCCAGCAGCTTTGACAGCTACTATGGCTACACCTTC	CASSFDSYYGYTF	NA	TRBJ1-2	NA	TRBV5-1
TGTGCCAGCAGCTTAGGGGCAGGGAGGGGGACAGATACGCAGTATTTT	CASSLGAGRGTDTQYF	NA	TRBJ2-3	NA	TRBV7-6
TGCGCCACCGAGCGAGAGGGGGCGACAGATACGCAGTATTTT	CATEREGATDTQYF	NA	TRBJ2-3	TRBD1	TRBV10-2
TGTGCCAGCAGCGACCCTGTGGGAGTCACAGATACGCAGTATTTT	CASSDPVGVTDTQYF	few	TRBJ2-3	NA	TRBV9
TGTGCCAGCAGTTCACTCGGGGGGGGTGATACGCAGTATTTT	CASSSLGGGDTQYF	NA	TRBJ2-3	TRBD2	TRBV28
TGTGCCAGCAGCGCGGGACAGGGGCGAGCTAACTATGGCTACACCTTC	CASSAGQGRANYGYTF	NA	TRBJ1-2	TRBD1	TRBV7-8
TGTGCCAGCAGCGTAAACGGGGAAATCAGGGGAACTGAAGCTTTCTTT	CASSVNGEIRGTEAFF	NA	TRBJ1-1	NA	TRBV9
TGTGCCAGCAGTTCCACAGGGCGAGAGACCCAGTACTTC	CASSSTGRETQYF	NA	TRBJ2-5	NA	TRBV6-5
TGCGCCAGCAGCCAAGAGGGGGGACAGACATACGAGCAGTACTTC	CASSQEGGQTYEQYF	NA	TRBJ2-7	NA	TRBV4-3
TGTGCCAGCAGTGAAGTACAGGTGCCCCCAGGGCAGTTCTTC	CASSEVQVPPGQFF	NA	TRBJ2-1	NA	TRBV6-1
TGTGCCAGCAGCCAAATTAGTGAAAAACTGTTTTTT	CASSQISEKLFF	few	TRBJ1-4	NA	TRBV4-2
TGTGCCAGCAGCTTATTACAGGGGGCTCGGGAGACCCAGTACTTC	CASSLLQGARETQYF	NA	TRBJ2-5	TRBD1	TRBV7-6
TGTGCCAGCACCCGAACGGGGGGGGGCCGGAATGAGCAGTTCTTC	CASTRTGGGRNEQFF	NA	TRBJ2-1	TRBD2	TRBV2
TGTGCCAGCAGTTACCGCCGGGATAAGTCCACTGAAGCTCTCTTT	CASSYRRDKSTEALF	NA	TRBJ1-1	NA	TRBV6-5
TGTGCCAGCAGCAGAGGACAGGGGGCCTACGAGCAGTACTTC	CASSRGQGAYEQYF	NA	TRBJ2-7	TRBD1	TRBV9
TGCGCCAGCAGCCCTGGGAGACTAGCGGGCACAGATACGCAGTATTTT	CASSPGRLAGTDTQYF	NA	TRBJ2-3	TRBD2	TRBV5-1
TGTGCCAGCAGTGAAGTTTCAGCGGGGGGCGAGCAGTACTTC	CASSEVSAGGEQYF	NA	TRBJ2-7	TRBD2	TRBV6-1
TGTGCCAGCTCACCACTGGAGGGCTGGGGAGGCTACACCTTC	CASSPLEGWGGYTF	once	TRBJ1-2	NA	TRBV18
TGTGCCACCAGCGGGACTAGCCCCTACGAGCAGTACTTC	CATSGTSPYEQYF	NA	TRBJ2-7	TRBD2	TRBV15
TGCGCCAGCACCCCACGGGACAACATGAACACTGAAGCTTTCTTT	CASTPRDNMNTEAFF	few	TRBJ1-1	NA	TRBV4-1
TGTGCCAGCAGCCTCGACAGAGGCAATCAGCCCCAGCATTTT	CASSLDRGNQPQHF	few	TRBJ1-5	NA	TRBV7-9
TGCGCCAGCAGCTTGGATGCGGGCCTCTCTGGAAACACCATATATTTT	CASSLDAGLSGNTIYF	few	TRBJ1-3	NA	TRBV5-1
TGTGCCAGCAGACCTGCGCGGACCCAGTACTTC	CASRPARTQYF	NA	TRBJ2-5	NA	TRBV6-4
TGCGCCAGCAGCCAAGACTCGGGGGTGCTCTACGAGCAGTACTTC	CASSQDSGVLYEQYF	few	TRBJ2-7	NA	TRBV4-3
TGTGCCAGCTCACCAGAGTCCCCAGGTCGTAGCAATCAGCCCCAGCATTTT	CASSPESPGRSNQPQHF	NA	TRBJ1-5	NA	TRBV18
TGTGCTAGTGGTTTGGTCCGGGACAGGGGAAACTACGAGCAGTACTTC	CASGLVRDRGNYEQYF	NA	TRBJ2-7	TRBD1	TRBV12-5
TGTGCCAGCAGCCCCCCAGGGCCCGAGCAGTACTTC	CASSPPGPEQYF	NA	TRBJ2-7	NA	TRBV7-9
TGTGCCAGTAGTATAGGGATCAGGGGGACCCAGTTCTTC	CASSIGIRGTQFF	NA	TRBJ2-1	TRBD1	TRBV19
TGTGCCATCAGGCGGACTAGCGGGGGATTCACTAGCACAGATACGCAGTATTTT	CAIRRTSGGFTSTDTQYF	NA	TRBJ2-3	TRBD2	TRBV10-3
TGTGCCAGCAGCGCACGTAGCGGGGGACCCTACGAGCAGTACTTC	CASSARSGGPYEQYF	NA	TRBJ2-7	TRBD2	TRBV9